This T cell receptor (beta chain) was profiled in a study of T cell clonotyping in hematopoietic cell transplantation. The germline V gene encodes CDR1 MDHEN and CDR2 SYDVKM. V lost 5 bases and J lost 8; bases outside the gene matches: 11. This CDR3 spans 15 amino acids. TCRdb's copy holds only in-frame clones and misses some; the assay was immunoSEQ multiplex PCR. The sample holds some 40,000 clones, 94% seen once. Broader study findings: Higher Inverse Simpson Index values in graft donor and pretransplant recipient predicted broader posttransplant TCR diversity. After transplant, recipient diversity fell while pathologically expanded clonotypes grew through day 180. No sorting was done, leaving CD4 and CD8 contributions mixed.

As to this clone: Its matching antigen is unknown.

The rearrangement uses TRBV28 and TRBJ1-4, with 7 bases aligning to TRBD1. This receptor was taken from a woman aged 45 to 65 in good health. Some clones in this sample may be carry-over from other donors' samples. Sequencing was performed on peripheral blood mononuclear cells. The CDR3 coding sequence is TGTGCCAGCAGTCCATACAGAGGGGGCGAGGAAAAACTGTTTTTT. Translation: CASSPYRGGEEKLFF.